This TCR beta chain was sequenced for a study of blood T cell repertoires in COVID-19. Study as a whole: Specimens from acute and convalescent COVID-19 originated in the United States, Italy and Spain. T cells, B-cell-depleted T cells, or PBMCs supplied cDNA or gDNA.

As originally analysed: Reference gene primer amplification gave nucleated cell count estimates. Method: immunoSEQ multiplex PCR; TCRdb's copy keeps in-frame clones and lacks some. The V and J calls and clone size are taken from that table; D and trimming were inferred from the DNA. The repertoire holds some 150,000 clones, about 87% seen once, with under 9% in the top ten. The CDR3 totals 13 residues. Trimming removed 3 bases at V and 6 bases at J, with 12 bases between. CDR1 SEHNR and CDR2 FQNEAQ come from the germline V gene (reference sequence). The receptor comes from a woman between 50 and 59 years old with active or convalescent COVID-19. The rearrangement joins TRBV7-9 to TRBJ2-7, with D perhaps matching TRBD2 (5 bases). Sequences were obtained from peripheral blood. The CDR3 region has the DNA TGTGCCAGCAGCTTCGGGGAATCGGGCGAGCAGTACTTC. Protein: CASSFGESGEQYF.